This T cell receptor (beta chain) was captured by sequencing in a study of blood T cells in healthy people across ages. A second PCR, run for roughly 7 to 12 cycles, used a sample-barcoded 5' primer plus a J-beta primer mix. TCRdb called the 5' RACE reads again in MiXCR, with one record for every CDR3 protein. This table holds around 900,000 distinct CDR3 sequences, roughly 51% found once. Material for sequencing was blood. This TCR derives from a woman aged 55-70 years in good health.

CDR3 loop: CATSDSGRGWEQFF. CDR3 DNA: TGTGCCACCAGTGATTCGGGACGCGGATGGGAGCAGTTCTTC. The chain carries TRBV24-1 and TRBJ2-1; D assignment may be TRBD1 or TRBD2 (5 bases each). The CDR3 is made up of 14 amino acids. Germline V gives CDR1 KGHDR, CDR2 SFDVKD. Trimming left V 2 bases short and J 10 bases short, with 14 bases between.